Sequencing of this TCR beta chain was carried out in a study of T cells after posttransplantation cyclophosphamide. The protocol was immunoSEQ multiplex PCR, while the TCRdb copy is restricted to in-frame clones and leaves out a portion. The record shows under 50,000 clones for this sample, with no singletons present. On the day of bone marrow donation, the related graft donor provided peripheral blood. The CDR3 runs 13 residues. The V gene lost 5 bases and the J gene lost 1 base, with 6 bases spanning the gap. Germline loops: CDR1 SGHNT, CDR2 YENEEA. Study-wide findings and caveats: Donor-recipient repertoire similarity was low at 1-2 months, rising over year one.

Comments on this clone: The antigen remains undetermined.

The TCR comes from a woman aged 50 to 60 in good health and a related stem cell transplant donor. The chain combines TRBV11-3 with TRBJ1-3, with TRBD1 as a possible D gene (6 bases). Sequencing used PBMCs. The CDR3 DNA sequence: TGTGCCAGCAGCACAGGGTCTGGAAACACCATATATTTT. Its translation: CASSTGSGNTIYF. Full variable domain (rest looked up from reference TRBV11-3 and TRBJ1-3): EAGVVQSPRYKIIEKKQPVAFWCNPISGHNTLYWYLQNLGQGPELLIRYENEEAVDDSQLPKDRFSAERLKGVDSTLKIQPAELGDSAVYLCASSTGSGNTIYFGEGSWLTVV.